This TCR beta chain was sequenced during a study of OX40 agonist ivuxolimab in advanced cancers. Study-wide background: All patients had ivuxolimab intravenously every 2 weeks at 0.01 to 10 mg/kg.

The protocol was immunoSEQ multiplex PCR, while the TCRdb copy is restricted to in-frame clones and leaves out a portion. The sample has tens of thousands of clones, about 88% seen once. Autoimmune disease history or systemic immunosuppression excluded patients. This clone came up once. The CDR3 covers 14 residues. The germline V gene has CDR1 SGHVS and CDR2 FNYEAQ. The V gene lost 5 bases and the J gene lost 5 bases, with 16 bases spanning the gap. The receptor comes from an adult with an advanced solid tumor such as melanoma, head and neck, liver or kidney cancer. This chain connects TRBV7-6 to TRBJ2-7; D perhaps matches TRBD2 (6 bases). The sample consisted of CD4+ or CD8+ T cells sorted from blood, taken in a trial of the OX40 agonist ivuxolimab. Written as DNA, the CDR3 is TGTGCCAGCAGCCTCCTGGGCAGGGAGGACGAGCAGTACTTC. It translates to CASSLLGREDEQYF.